This TCR beta chain was identified during a study of cytotoxic CD8 clonotypes in ibrutinib-treated CLL. Study observations and caveats: Baseline clonality, higher than in age-matched healthy donors, tracked circulating CD8+ T-cell counts.

Clones were sequenced by immunoSEQ multiplex PCR, and TCRdb holds only the in-frame ones, with some missing. The data contain roughly 170,000 clones, more than 80% of them singletons. The source of roughly 2.1 micrograms of genomic DNA for TCR beta libraries was cryopreserved PBMCs. Germline V gene lookup returns CDR1 SGHDT and CDR2 YYEEEE. There are 15 residues in the CDR3. Losses at the gene ends were 3 bases for V and 4 bases for J; bases not matched to a gene: 10. With regard to this clone: The antigen is undetermined.

The TCR comes from a human donor with chronic lymphocytic leukemia. The specimen comprised PBMCs, sampled after 24 months of ibrutinib treatment. This chain joins TRBV5-6 and TRBJ2-7, with TRBD2 matching over 7 bases. CDR3 sequence reads: CASSSAGVGRYEQYF. The CDR3 bases are TGTGCCAGCAGCTCCGCGGGGGTTGGAAGATACGAGCAGTACTTC.